Each of the 5 T cell receptor beta chains below was sequenced from the same sample in a study of vaccination and CD4 T cells after COVID-19. The Oncomine TCR Beta short-read assay was what sequenced the DNA obtained from cultured CD4+ T cells. The source of extracted genomic DNA was cultured CD4+ T cells. TCRdb analysed the PCR reads with MiXCR anew, one entry per CDR3 protein. The table records 8,500 to 14,000 distinct CDR3 sequences, about 40% of them present only once. The treatment was: approximately 9-day PBMC culture with coronavirus spike peptide pools or control peptides (ViraFEST assay). CD4+ T-cell collection from the unexposed donor predated the COVID-19 pandemic (2011-2018). Their specific antigens are unknown. What was sequenced was CD4+ T cells from blood, cultured in vitro. The receptors originated from a human donor in good health.

The chain carries TRBV11-3 and TRBJ2-7; D could derive from TRBD1 or TRBD2 (5 bases each). The CDR3 sequence is 14 residues long. CDR1 is SGHNT and CDR2 is YENEEA in the germline V gene. Between the trimmed V and J ends, which lost 2 bases and 2 bases, there was a span of 10 bases. The CDR3: CASSLSGGPYEQYF. The CDR3 DNA is TGTGCCAGCAGCTTATCTGGGGGACCCTACGAGCAGTACTTC.

This clonotype was seen a few times. V is TRBV7-2 and J is TRBJ1-5, with TRBD1 identical over 11 bases. The CDR3 covers 15 residues. V was pared by 5 bases and J by 3 bases, with 3 bases of the junction left unmatched. Looked up from germline, CDR1 is SGHTA and CDR2 is FQGNSA. The CDR3 is CASSRDRGSNQPQHF. Here the CDR3 DNA reads TGTGCCAGCAGCCGGGACAGGGGGTCCAATCAGCCCCAGCATTTT.

This clonotype was found a few times. V usage is TRBV7-2 and J usage is TRBJ1-2; weak D call: TRBD1 (6 bases). Trimming took 1 base from V and 4 from J, leaving 13 bases between them. Germline V gives CDR1 SGHTA, CDR2 FQGNSA. The CDR3 is 15 amino acids. The CDR3 DNA follows: TGTGCCAGCAGCTTAGGCCAAGGGGGGGCCTATGGCTACACCTTC. Its protein is CASSLGQGGAYGYTF. Together with reference TRBV7-2 and TRBJ1-2, the CDR3 gives the full variable domain: GAGVSQSPSNKVTEKGKDVELRCDPISGHTALYWYRQSLGQGLEFLIYFQGNSAPDKSGLPSDRFSAERTGGSVSTLTIQRTQQEDSAVYLCASSLGQGGAYGYTFGSGTRLTVV.

V gene TRBV2 combines with J gene TRBJ2-7; 8 positions match TRBD2. The ends lost 3 bases at V and 6 bases at J; junction bases unmatched: 7. The CDR3 runs to 14 residues. CDR1 and CDR2 from the germline V gene are SNHLY and FYNNEI. CDR3 sequence: CASSETGLGFEQYF. The CDR3 DNA sequence: TGTGCCAGCAGTGAGACGGGACTAGGTTTCGAGCAGTACTTC.

The chain uses TRBV7-9 and TRBJ2-2; no clear D. Germline loops: CDR1 SEHNR, CDR2 FQNEAQ (reference sequence). V lost 8 bases, J lost 5 bases, and 15 bases lay in between. CDR3 size: 14 residues. CDR3 sequence: CASYFPPDTGELFF. DNA of the CDR3: TGTGCCAGCTACTTCCCCCCGGATACCGGGGAGCTGTTTTTT.